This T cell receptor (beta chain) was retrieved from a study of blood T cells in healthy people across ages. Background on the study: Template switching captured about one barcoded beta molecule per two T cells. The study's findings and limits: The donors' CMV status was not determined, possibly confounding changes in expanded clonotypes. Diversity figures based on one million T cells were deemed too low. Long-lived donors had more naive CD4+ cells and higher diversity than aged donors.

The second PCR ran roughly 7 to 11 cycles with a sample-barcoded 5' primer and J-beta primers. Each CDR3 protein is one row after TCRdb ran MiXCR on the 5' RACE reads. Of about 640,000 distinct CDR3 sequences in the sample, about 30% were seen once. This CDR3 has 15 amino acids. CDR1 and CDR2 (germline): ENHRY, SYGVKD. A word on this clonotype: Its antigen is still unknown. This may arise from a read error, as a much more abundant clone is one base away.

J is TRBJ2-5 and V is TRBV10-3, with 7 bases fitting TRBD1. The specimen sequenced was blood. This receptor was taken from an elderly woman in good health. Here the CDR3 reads CAISSDRESQEAQYF. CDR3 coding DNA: TGTGCCATCAGCTCCGACAGGGAATCTCAAGAGGCCCAGTACTTC.